This TCR beta chain was sequenced during a study of T cell repertoires in cytomegalovirus infection. Study results and limitations: The ex vivo response was dominated by HLA-C-restricted CMV-specific TCR beta clonotypes.

This clonotype was seen at least ten times. The target antigen is unknown. TCRdb re-called the reads through MiXCR, storing one row per CDR3 protein. The sample consists of approximately 500,000 distinct CDR3 sequences, 15% to 20% of them appearing once. This CDR3 is built from 15 residues. Per the germline V gene, CDR1 is MDHEN and CDR2 is SYDVKM. Losses at the gene ends were 7 bases for V and 4 bases for J; bases not matched to a gene: 12. The TCR comes from a human donor in good health (CMV status not recorded). Some clones in this sample may be carry-over from other donors' samples. The sample consisted of CD8+ T cells from PBMCs. The rearrangement joins TRBV28 to TRBJ2-5; 7 bases match TRBD2. The CDR3 here is CASTQERDSGETQYF. The DNA for the CDR3 is TGTGCCAGCACCCAAGAGCGGGATAGCGGAGAGACCCAGTACTTC.